This T cell receptor (beta chain) was sequenced during a study of regulatory T cells in long-lasting Graves disease. The table lists this clonotype with many counts. Arm-PCR of CDR3 regions and iRepertoire HTBI primers were the basis on which TCR beta libraries were built. Original analysis: Sequenced samples collectively carried approximately 58 TRBV and over 11 TRBJ segments. One entry per CDR3 protein results from TCRdb running MiXCR on the multiplex PCR reads. TCRdb's processing, not the authors', yielded these V and J calls. Seen here are around 450,000 distinct CDR3 sequences, around 15% observed once, and the top ten hold over 9%. Trimming took off 5 bases at V and 4 bases at J, with 14 bases between the two ends. In germline, CDR1 is MNHEY, CDR2 SMNVEV (reference sequence). This CDR3 has 14 residues. Time point meaning: newly diagnosed GD, antithyroid drugs for less than 3 months. PBMCs provided the RNA from which the TCR library was made.

The same specimen was also included in a second study, on T cells in Graves' hyperthyroidism and ophthalmopathy. This second study notes: First-round RT-PCR targeting the TCR CDR3 was performed with the HTBI primer set.

Sequenced material: peripheral blood mononuclear cells (PBMCs), taken at new diagnosis, from a patient treated with antithyroid drugs. J is TRBJ1-2 and V is TRBV27; D perhaps matches TRBD1 (5 bases). This receptor was taken from a man aged 40-55 years with Graves disease. The CDR3 DNA reads as TGTGCCAGCAGTCCCTATCAGGGATCCTATGGCTACACCTTC. It specifies CASSPYQGSYGYTF.